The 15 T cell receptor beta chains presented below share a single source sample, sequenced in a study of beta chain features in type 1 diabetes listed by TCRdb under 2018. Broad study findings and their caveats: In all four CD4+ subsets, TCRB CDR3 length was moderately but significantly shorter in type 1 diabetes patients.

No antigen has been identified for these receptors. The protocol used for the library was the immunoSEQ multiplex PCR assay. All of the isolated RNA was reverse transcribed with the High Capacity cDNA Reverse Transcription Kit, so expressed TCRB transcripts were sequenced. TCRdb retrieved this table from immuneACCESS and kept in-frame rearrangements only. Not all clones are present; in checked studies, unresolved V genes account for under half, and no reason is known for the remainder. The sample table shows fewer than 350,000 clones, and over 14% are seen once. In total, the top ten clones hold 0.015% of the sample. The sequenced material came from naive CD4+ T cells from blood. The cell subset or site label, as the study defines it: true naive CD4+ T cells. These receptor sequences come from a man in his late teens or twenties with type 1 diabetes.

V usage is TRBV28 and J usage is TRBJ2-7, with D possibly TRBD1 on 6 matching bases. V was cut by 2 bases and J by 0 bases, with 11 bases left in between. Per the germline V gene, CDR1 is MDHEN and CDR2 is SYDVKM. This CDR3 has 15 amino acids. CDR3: CASSLIPQGSYEQYF. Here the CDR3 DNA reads TGTGCCAGCAGTTTAATCCCACAGGGCTCCTACGAGCAGTACTTC.

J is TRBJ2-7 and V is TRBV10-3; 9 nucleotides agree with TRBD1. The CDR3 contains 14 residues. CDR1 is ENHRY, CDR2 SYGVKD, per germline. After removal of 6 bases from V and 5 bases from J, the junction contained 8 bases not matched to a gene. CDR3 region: CAIRNRDRDNEQYF. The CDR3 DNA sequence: TGTGCCATCAGAAACCGGGACAGGGACAACGAGCAGTACTTC.

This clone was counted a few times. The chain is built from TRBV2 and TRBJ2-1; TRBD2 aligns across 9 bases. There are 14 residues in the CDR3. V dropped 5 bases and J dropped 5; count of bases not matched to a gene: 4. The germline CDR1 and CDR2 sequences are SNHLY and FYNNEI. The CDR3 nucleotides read TGTGCCAGCAGTCTAGCGGGAAGGAACAATGAGCAGTTCTTC. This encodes CASSLAGRNNEQFF.

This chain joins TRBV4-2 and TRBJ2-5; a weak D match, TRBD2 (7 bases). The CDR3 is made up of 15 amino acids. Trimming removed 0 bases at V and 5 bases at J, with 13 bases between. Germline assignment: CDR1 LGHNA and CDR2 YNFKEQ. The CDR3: CASSQDRGAGETQYF. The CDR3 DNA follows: TGTGCCAGCAGCCAAGATCGGGGGGCCGGGGAGACCCAGTACTTC.

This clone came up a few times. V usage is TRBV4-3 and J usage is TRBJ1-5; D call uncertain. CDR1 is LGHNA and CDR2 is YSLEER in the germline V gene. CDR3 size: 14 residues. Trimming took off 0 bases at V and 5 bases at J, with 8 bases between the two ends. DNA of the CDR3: TGCGCCAGCAGCCAAGATATCCTCGATCAGCCCCAGCATTTT. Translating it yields CASSQDILDQPQHF.

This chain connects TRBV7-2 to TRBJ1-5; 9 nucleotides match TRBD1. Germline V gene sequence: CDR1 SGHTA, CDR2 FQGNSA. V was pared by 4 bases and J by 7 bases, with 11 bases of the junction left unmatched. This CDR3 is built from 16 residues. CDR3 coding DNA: TGTGCCAGCAGCTCACCCGGGACAGGGTTTAGCCAGCCCCAGCATTTT. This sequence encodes CASSSPGTGFSQPQHF.

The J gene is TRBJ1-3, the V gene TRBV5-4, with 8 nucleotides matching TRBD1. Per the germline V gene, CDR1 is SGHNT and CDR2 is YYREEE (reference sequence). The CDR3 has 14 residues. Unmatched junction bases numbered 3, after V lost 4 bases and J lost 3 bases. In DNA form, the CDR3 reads TGTGCCAGCAGCGAAGACAGGGGTGGAAACACCATATATTTT. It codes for CASSEDRGGNTIYF.

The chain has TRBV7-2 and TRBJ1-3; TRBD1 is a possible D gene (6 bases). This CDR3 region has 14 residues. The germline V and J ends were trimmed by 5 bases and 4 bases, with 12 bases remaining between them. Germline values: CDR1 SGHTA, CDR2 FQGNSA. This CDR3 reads CASSPQGVGNTIYF. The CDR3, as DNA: TGTGCCAGCAGCCCACAGGGAGTGGGAAACACCATATATTTT.

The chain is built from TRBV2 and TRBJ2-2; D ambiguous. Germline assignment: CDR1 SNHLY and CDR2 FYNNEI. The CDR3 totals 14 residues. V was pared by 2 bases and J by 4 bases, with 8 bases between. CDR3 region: CASSELRGTGELFF. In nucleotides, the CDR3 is TGTGCCAGCAGTGAACTGCGAGGCACCGGGGAGCTGTTTTTT.

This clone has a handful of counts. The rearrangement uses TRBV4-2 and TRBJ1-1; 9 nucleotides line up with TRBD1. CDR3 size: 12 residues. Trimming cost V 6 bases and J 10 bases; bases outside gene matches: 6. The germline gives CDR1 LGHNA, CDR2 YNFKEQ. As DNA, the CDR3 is TGTGCCAGCAGGACACAGGGGGCAGGAGCTTTCTTT. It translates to CASRTQGAGAFF.

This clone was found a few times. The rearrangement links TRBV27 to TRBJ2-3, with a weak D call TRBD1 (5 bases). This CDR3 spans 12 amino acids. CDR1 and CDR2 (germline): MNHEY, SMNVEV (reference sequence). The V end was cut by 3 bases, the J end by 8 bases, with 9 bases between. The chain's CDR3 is CASSFQGATQYF. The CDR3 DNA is TGTGCCAGCAGTTTTCAAGGGGCTACGCAGTATTTT.

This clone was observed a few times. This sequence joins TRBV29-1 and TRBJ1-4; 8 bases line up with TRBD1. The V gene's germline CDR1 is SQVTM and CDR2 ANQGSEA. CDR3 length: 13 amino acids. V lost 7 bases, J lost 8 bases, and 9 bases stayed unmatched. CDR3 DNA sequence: TGCAGCGCCTTAGGACAGGGTCAGGAAAAACTGTTTTTT. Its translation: CSALGQGQEKLFF.

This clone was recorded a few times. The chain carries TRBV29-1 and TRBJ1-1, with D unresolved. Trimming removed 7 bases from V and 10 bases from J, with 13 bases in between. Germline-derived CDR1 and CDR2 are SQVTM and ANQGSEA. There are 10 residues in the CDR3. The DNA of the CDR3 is TGCAGCGGTTTTCTAGAGGGAGCTTTCTTT. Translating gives CSGFLEGAFF. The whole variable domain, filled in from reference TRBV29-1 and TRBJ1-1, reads SAVISQKPSRDICQRGTSLTIQCQVDSQVTMMFWYRQQPGQSLTLIATANQGSEATYESGFVIDKFPISRPNLTFSTLTVSNMSPEDSSIYLCSGFLEGAFFGQGTRLTVV.

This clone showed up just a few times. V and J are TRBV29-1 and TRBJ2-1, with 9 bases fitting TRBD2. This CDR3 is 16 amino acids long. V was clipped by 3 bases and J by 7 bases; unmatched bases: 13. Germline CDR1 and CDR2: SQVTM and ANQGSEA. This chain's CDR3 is CSVETQGAGGRNEQFF. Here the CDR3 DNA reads TGCAGCGTTGAGACCCAGGGAGCGGGAGGAAGAAATGAGCAGTTCTTC.

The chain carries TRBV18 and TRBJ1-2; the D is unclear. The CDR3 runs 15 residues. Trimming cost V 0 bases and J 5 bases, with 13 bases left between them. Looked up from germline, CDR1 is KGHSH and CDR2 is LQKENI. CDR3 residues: CASSPPLALLYGYTF. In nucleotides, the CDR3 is TGTGCCAGCTCACCACCACTCGCCCTGCTGTATGGCTACACCTTC.